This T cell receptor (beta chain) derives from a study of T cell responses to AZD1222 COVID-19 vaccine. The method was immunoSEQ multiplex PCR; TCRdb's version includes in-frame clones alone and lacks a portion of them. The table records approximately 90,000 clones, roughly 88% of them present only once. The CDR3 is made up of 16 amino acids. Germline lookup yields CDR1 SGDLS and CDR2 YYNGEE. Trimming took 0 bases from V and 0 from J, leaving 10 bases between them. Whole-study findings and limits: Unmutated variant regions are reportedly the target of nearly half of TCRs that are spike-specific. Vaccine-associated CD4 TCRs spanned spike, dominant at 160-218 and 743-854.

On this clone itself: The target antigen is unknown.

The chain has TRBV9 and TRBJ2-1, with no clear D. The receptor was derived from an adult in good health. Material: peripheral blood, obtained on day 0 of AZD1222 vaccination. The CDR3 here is CASSVGPQRSYNEQFF. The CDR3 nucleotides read TGTGCCAGCAGCGTAGGACCACAGCGCTCCTACAATGAGCAGTTCTTC.